Shown below are 3 T cell receptor beta chains from a single sample sequenced in a study of T cells in Graves' hyperthyroidism and ophthalmopathy. RNA transcripts provided the source from which TCR beta CDR3 regions were amplified. During a first-round RT-PCR of the TCR CDR3, the HTBI primer set was used. TCRdb re-called the multiplex PCR reads through MiXCR, storing one row per CDR3 protein. Counted here are roughly 500,000 distinct CDR3 sequences, over 45% occurring once; the ten biggest clones make up 44%. Sequencing used peripheral blood or thyroid tissue (not recorded which). Every receptor here comes from an adult woman with Graves' disease, either hyperthyroidism or ophthalmopathy (not recorded which).

The J gene is TRBJ1-1, the V gene TRBV24-1, with D unresolved. The ends were cut back, 1 base at V and 8 bases at J, with 13 bases in the middle. Per the germline V gene, CDR1 is KGHDR and CDR2 is SFDVKD. The CDR3 is 14 residues long. Here the CDR3 DNA reads TGTGCCACCAGTGATTTCCGGGCACCCCGGGAAGCTTTCTTT. Protein: CATSDFRAPREAFF.

V is TRBV24-1 and J is TRBJ1-1; no firm D call. Trimming left V 5 bases short and J 3 bases short, with 9 bases between. This CDR3 is 13 amino acids long. Germline V gene sequence: CDR1 KGHDR, CDR2 SFDVKD. The DNA of the CDR3 is TGTGCCACCAGTGCTAGAGATGACACTGAAGCTTTCTTT. It translates to CATSARDDTEAFF.

This chain joins TRBV29-1 and TRBJ2-7; 10 positions agree with TRBD2. CDR1 and CDR2 (germline): SQVTM, ANQGSEA. The CDR3 loop spans 14 amino acids. With V trimmed by 7 bases and J by 6 bases, 12 bases remained unmatched. CDR3 amino acids: CSARGSGRATEQYF. In nucleotides, the CDR3 is TGCAGCGCCAGGGGGAGCGGGAGGGCCACCGAGCAGTACTTC.